The subject of this entry is one T cell receptor beta chain. Its antigen is not known. The PCR employed 60 Vbeta primers together with 13 Jbeta primers. The method was immunoSEQ multiplex PCR; TCRdb's version includes in-frame clones alone and lacks a portion of them. This sample's table reports fewer than 75,000 clones. The data were taken from a study of cytomegalovirus exposure and HLA in healthy donors. The CDR3 covers 13 residues. J gave up 15 bases and V 4 bases, and 5 bases lay outside the gene matches. CDR1 is MNHEY and CDR2 is SVGAGI in the germline V gene. Study-level findings and limits: Common viral pathogens seemed to be connected with several of the most significant clusters, according to a later analysis. Roughly even sequencing depth across donors was the assumption behind the presence/absence analyses. Later analysis associated a missense DCLRE1C variant with TCR beta V- and J-gene trimming.

The sequence came from a boy aged 5-17 years in good health and CMV-seronegative. The chain recombines TRBV6-5 with TRBJ2-1; TRBD2 matches 14 bases. Material for sequencing was PBMCs. The CDR3 DNA sequence: TGTGCCAGCAGTTCGGGACTAGCGGGGGCACCGTTCTTC. It translates to CASSSGLAGAPFF.